This TCR beta chain was documented in a study of T cell responses to AZD1222 COVID-19 vaccine. Findings and caveats of the study: Just a handful of AZD1222 recipients were seropositive at baseline.

On this clone: Its antigen is not identified.

Generated by immunoSEQ multiplex PCR, the TCRdb table keeps only in-frame clones and is missing some. In the table there are approximately 91,000 clones, nearly 90% of which are singletons. The germline V gene has CDR1 SEHNR and CDR2 FQNEAQ (reference sequence). Deletions cut 8 bases from V and 10 bases from J, with 25 bases between. The CDR3 length is 15 residues. V is TRBV7-9 and J is TRBJ2-3; a possible D gene is TRBD2 (5 bases). Material: peripheral blood, obtained on day 0 of AZD1222 vaccination. The receptor was isolated from an adult in good health. Here the CDR3 reads CASSRQAGSGVSQYF. The CDR3 coding sequence is TGTGCCAGCTCCCGGCAGGCGGGTAGTGGAGTTTCGCAGTATTTT.